The present T cell receptor (beta chain) was sequenced within a study of CD8 T cells in Susac syndrome. V lost 0 bases and J lost 7, with 13 bases in between. This CDR3 is built from 15 residues. Germline V CDR1 and CDR2: SGHNT, YENEEA. A quantity of roughly 0.5 to 1 ug RNA underwent reverse transcription using random hexamers. TCRdb redid the calling of the immunoSEQ multiplex PCR reads with MiXCR, one entry per CDR3 protein. This sample has about 190,000 distinct CDR3 sequences; around 90% occur once, and the top ten carry about 0.1%. Findings of the study overall: It was acknowledged in the study that the number of individuals who were included in its TCR sequencing and HLA analysis was relatively small.

Of note for this clonotype: The antigen remains undetermined.

The sample consisted of CD4+ T cells from PBMCs. The chain couples TRBV11-3 to TRBJ2-1; possibly TRBD2 for D (6 bases). This clonotype originated in a human donor with Susac syndrome. The CDR3 DNA sequence: TGTGCCAGCAGCTTAGATGGCGGGATTGGTAATGAGCAGTTCTTC. This codes for CASSLDGGIGNEQFF.